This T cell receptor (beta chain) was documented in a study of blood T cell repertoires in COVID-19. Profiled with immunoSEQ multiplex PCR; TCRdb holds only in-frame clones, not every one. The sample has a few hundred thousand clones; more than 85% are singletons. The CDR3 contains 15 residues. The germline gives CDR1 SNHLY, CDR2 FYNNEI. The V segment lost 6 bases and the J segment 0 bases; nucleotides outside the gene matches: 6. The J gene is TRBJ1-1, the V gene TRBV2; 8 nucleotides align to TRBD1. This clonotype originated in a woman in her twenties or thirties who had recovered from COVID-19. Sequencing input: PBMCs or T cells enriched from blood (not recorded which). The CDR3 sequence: CASSTQGGMNTEAFF. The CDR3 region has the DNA TGTGCCAGCAGCACACAGGGGGGGATGAACACTGAAGCTTTCTTT.